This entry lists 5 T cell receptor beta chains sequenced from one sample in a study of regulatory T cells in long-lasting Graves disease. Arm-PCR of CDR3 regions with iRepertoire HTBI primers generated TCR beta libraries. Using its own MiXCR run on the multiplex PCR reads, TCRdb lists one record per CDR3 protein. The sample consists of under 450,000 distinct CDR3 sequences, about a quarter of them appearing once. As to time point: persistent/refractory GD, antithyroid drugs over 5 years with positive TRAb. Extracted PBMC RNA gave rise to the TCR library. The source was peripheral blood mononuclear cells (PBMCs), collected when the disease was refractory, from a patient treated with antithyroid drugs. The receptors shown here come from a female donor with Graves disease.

CDR3 sequence (DNA): TGCAGCTCGAAGGGGGGTGATACGCAGTATTTT. It yields the protein CSSKGGDTQYF. V and J are TRBV29-1 and TRBJ2-3; D might be TRBD1 or TRBD2, each matching 6 bases. The CDR3 consists of 11 residues. Germline CDR1 and CDR2: SQVTM and ANQGSEA. Between the trimmed V and J ends, which lost 8 bases and 6 bases, there was a span of 12 bases.

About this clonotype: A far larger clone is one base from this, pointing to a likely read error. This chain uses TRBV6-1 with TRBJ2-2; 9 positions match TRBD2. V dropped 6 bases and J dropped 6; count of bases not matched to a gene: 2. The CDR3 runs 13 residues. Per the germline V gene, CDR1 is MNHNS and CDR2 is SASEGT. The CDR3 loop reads CASRGLAAGELFF. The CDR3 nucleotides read TGTGCCAGCAGGGGACTAGCTGCCGGGGAGCTGTTTTTT.

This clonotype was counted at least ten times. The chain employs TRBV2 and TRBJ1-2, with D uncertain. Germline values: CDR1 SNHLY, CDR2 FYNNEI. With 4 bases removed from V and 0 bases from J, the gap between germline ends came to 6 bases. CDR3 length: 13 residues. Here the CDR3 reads CASSVSANYGYTF. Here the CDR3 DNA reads TGTGCCAGCAGTGTATCAGCTAACTATGGCTACACCTTC.

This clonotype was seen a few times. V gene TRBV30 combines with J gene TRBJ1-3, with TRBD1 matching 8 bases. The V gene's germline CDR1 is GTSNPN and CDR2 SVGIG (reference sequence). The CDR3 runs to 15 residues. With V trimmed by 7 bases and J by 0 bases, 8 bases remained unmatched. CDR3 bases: TGTGCCTACGTGGGACAGGTAGTCTCTGGAAACACCATATATTTT. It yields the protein CAYVGQVVSGNTIYF.

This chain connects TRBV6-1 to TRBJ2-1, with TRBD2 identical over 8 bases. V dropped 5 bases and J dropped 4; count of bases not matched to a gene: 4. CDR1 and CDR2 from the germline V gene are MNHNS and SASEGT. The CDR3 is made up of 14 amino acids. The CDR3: CASSPAGVYNEQFF. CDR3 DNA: TGTGCCAGCAGTCCAGCGGGGGTATACAATGAGCAGTTCTTC.